A selection of T cell receptor beta chains follows, all from one sample in a study of blood T cell repertoires in COVID-19. The repertoire was sequenced with immunoSEQ multiplex PCR; TCRdb's copy has only in-frame clones and lacks some. The sample includes hundreds of thousands of clones, around 90% of them seen just once. The specimen sequenced was PBMCs or T cells enriched from blood (not recorded which). These receptors were collected from a woman between 50 and 59 years old who had recovered from COVID-19. The CDR3 runs from the conserved cysteine through the conserved F or W. The size field is filled for only some rows; it gives once, few, many or a size class.

>TRBJ2-7|-|TRBV2
CASSTLGTVSYEQYF
>TRBJ2-1|-|TRBV3-1/TRBV3-2
CASSLRGGTGNEQFF
>TRBJ2-7|-|TRBV11-2
CASSLRGYEQYF
>TRBJ2-2|-|TRBV27
CASSGTSGRSAGELFF
>TRBJ2-5|-|TRBV2
CASRPTGIETQYF
>TRBJ2-7|-|TRBV7-9
CASSPAAVWEQYF
>TRBJ1-2|-|TRBV19
CASSTNGGDDYGYTF
>TRBJ2-3|few|TRBV6-2/TRBV6-3
CASSYARDTQYF
>TRBJ2-1|-|TRBV5-1
CASSLDLVGLVHEQFF
>TRBJ1-4|-|TRBV30
CAWRGGQGGKLFF
>TRBJ1-1|-|TRBV20-1
CSARDDREAFF
>TRBJ2-7|-|TRBV28
CASSPTDRAHEQYF
>TRBJ1-2|-|TRBV29-1
CSVAPGSGRYGYTF
>TRBJ2-5|-|TRBV5-6
CATSMERQGKETQYF
>TRBJ2-1|-|TRBV9
CASSVVLAGIDEQFF
>TRBJ2-7|-|TRBV11-2
CASSSQFYEQYF
>TRBJ2-3|-|TRBV3-1/TRBV3-2
CASSQDQLAGTDTQYF
>TRBJ2-7|-|TRBV28
CASGGRDRGLSYEQYF
>TRBJ1-2|-|TRBV6-2/TRBV6-3
CASSYWTAGYTF
>TRBJ2-2|-|TRBV7-6
CASSFVGSSGRAQKLGELFF
>TRBJ1-2|-|TRBV6-5
CASSWGQGFDHYTF
>TRBJ2-2|-|TRBV29-1
CSGRQGYTGELFF
>TRBJ2-1|-|TRBV9
CASSVRFSGSYNEQFF
>TRBJ2-3|once|TRBV4-3
CASSQGTSGLTDTQYF
>TRBJ2-2|-|TRBV28
CASSLGGSTGELFF
>TRBJ2-5|-|TRBV7-2
CASSSSGKHQETQYF
>TRBJ2-7|-|TRBV5-1
CASSLVPGQGYEQYF
>TRBJ2-3|-|TRBV5-1
CASSMTGLSTDTQYF
>TRBJ1-1|once|TRBV25-1
CASSWTDFTEAFF
>TRBJ1-2|-|TRBV29-1
CSVEGHRDRDGYTF
>TRBJ1-6|once|TRBV9
CASSVAGRSSPLHF
>TRBJ1-4|-|TRBV2
CASSGSGTGVLNEKLFF
>TRBJ1-2|-|TRBV3-1/TRBV3-2
CASLGGAFGYTF
>TRBJ2-7|once|TRBV7-2
CASSLVMGGRYEQYF
>TRBJ2-3|-|TRBV9
CASSEQPSTDTQYF
>TRBJ2-6|-|TRBV9
CASSVAGGDVLTF
>TRBJ1-2|-|TRBV19
CASSTTGGYGYTF
>TRBJ1-4|-|TRBV3-1/TRBV3-2
CASSQPTTGKLFF
>TRBJ1-6|-|TRBV30
CAWSVPGLGLSPLHF
>TRBJ1-1|few|TRBV7-8
CASSPQQGAANTEAFF
>TRBJ2-3|-|TRBV7-2
CASSLVASGGTDTQYF
>TRBJ1-1|-|TRBV9
CASSVGSSNTEAFF
>TRBJ2-4|-|TRBV7-8
CASSLTVTSGDLAKNIQYF
>TRBJ2-5|-|TRBV6-5
CASSPLGSPEETQYF
>TRBJ1-1|-|TRBV12-3/TRBV12-4
CASSPQVSTEAFF
>TRBJ1-2|-|TRBV4-1
CASSQPWDRRNGYTF
>TRBJ1-1|-|TRBV6-2/TRBV6-3
CASSRQGLNTEAFF
>TRBJ2-3|-|TRBV27
CASSSGDQGGTDTQYF
>TRBJ2-6|-|TRBV27
CASSLSGSGANVLTF
>TRBJ2-1|-|TRBV7-2
CASSLGLAGGHEQFF
>TRBJ2-3|-|TRBV28
CASSFAGQGAVDTQYF
>TRBJ2-1|-|TRBV5-6
CASSKLAALQFF
>TRBJ1-1|-|TRBV30
CAWRVALNTEAFF
>TRBJ2-1|-|TRBV5-1
CASSPPTSGSLNEQFF
>TRBJ2-2|-|TRBV5-1
CASSLVSGTIGELFF
>TRBJ1-2|-|TRBV12-3/TRBV12-4
CASFDRRNYGYTF